This T cell receptor (beta chain) was sequenced for a study of immune evolution from preneoplasia to lung adenocarcinoma. Repertoires were generated with immunoSEQ multiplex PCR, while TCRdb's copy carries only in-frame clones and drops some. This sample yields roughly 14,000 clones, of which around three quarters are seen a single time; 4.9% belongs to the top ten. The clonotype originates from a person aged 65 to 85 with lung adenocarcinoma. The sample comprised FFPE minimally invasive lung adenocarcinoma tissue.

CDR3 region: CASSVGRDTGELFF. The CDR3 nucleotides are TGTGCCAGCAGCGTCGGACGGGACACCGGGGAGCTGTTTTTT. The rearrangement links TRBV9 to TRBJ2-2; no firm D call. Trimming stripped 2 bases from V and 3 bases from J, with 8 bases between. The CDR3 is 14 amino acids. The germline V gene encodes CDR1 SGDLS and CDR2 YYNGEE.